The source of this T cell receptor (beta chain) is a study of blood T cells in healthy people across ages. Combining a sample-barcoded 5' primer with a J-beta primer mix, a second PCR ran for roughly 7 to 11 cycles. A template-switch adaptor containing 12 random nucleotides labeled each cDNA molecule. A single record per CDR3 protein comes from TCRdb applying MiXCR to the 5' RACE reads. The sample records 550,000 to 750,000 distinct CDR3 sequences, 20% to 25% being singletons. Sample donors were healthy Caucasian individuals that came from Russia, aged roughly 6 to 95. Researchers isolated at least 6.5 million PBMCs per sample. Only a few counts were recorded for this clonotype. The source material was blood. The source is a man between 65 and 85 years old in good health.

CDR3 region: CASSRDYLSEQYF. The CDR3 DNA is TGTGCCAGCAGTCGGGACTATCTCTCCGAGCAGTACTTC. The chain employs TRBV6-2 or TRBV6-3 and TRBJ2-5, with 7 bases that match TRBD2. The end of the DNA fits TRBJ2-7 better, so the J call may be wrong. This CDR3 region has 13 residues. The V gene's germline CDR1 is MNHEY and CDR2 SVGEGT.